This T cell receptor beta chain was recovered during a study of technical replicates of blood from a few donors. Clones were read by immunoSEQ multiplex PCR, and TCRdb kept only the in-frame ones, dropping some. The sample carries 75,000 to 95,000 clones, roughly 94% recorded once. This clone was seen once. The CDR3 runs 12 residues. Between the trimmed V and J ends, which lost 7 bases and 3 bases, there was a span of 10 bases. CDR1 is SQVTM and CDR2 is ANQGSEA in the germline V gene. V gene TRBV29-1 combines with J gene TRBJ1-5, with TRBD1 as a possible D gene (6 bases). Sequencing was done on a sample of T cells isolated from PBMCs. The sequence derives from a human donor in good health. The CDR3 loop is CSASGDNQPQHF. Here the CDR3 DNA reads TGCAGCGCGTCAGGGGACAATCAGCCCCAGCATTTT.